Listed below are T cell receptor beta chains from one sample, sequenced in a study of blood T cell repertoires in COVID-19. Profiling relied on immunoSEQ multiplex PCR, and the TCRdb table lists in-frame clones only, not all of them. Of 150,000 or so clones listed, roughly 87% are singletons. The sequencing sample was made of peripheral blood. These receptors were obtained from a woman aged 50 to 65 with acute or convalescent COVID-19. The CDR3 runs from the conserved cysteine through the conserved F or W. Each record gives: D gene, clone size, J gene, V gene, CDR3 protein, CDR3 DNA. A D gene is named only where the DNA matches it firmly. Clone sizes are given selectively: once, few, many, or a class where the clone is expanded.

d_call: .
clone_size: once
j_call: TRBJ2-5
v_call: TRBV10-3
cdr3_aa: CAISGRGQETQYF
cdr3_nt: TGTGCCATCAGTGGGCGGGGTCAAGAGACCCAGTACTTC

d_call: TRBD1
clone_size: .
j_call: TRBJ1-5
v_call: TRBV30
cdr3_aa: CAWDSGNQPQHF
cdr3_nt: TGTGCATGGGACAGCGGGAATCAGCCCCAGCATTTT

d_call: .
clone_size: .
j_call: TRBJ2-1
v_call: TRBV4-2
cdr3_aa: CASSRASSYNEQFF
cdr3_nt: TGTGCCAGCAGCCGGGCGTCCTCCTACAATGAGCAGTTCTTC

d_call: TRBD1
clone_size: .
j_call: TRBJ1-1
v_call: TRBV4-1
cdr3_aa: CASSQTGIAEAFF
cdr3_nt: TGCGCCAGCAGCCAGACAGGGATCGCTGAAGCTTTCTTT

d_call: .
clone_size: once
j_call: TRBJ1-2
v_call: TRBV4-3
cdr3_aa: CASSVWGLGYGYTF
cdr3_nt: TGCGCCAGCAGCGTATGGGGGCTTGGCTATGGCTACACCTTC

d_call: TRBD2
clone_size: .
j_call: TRBJ2-3
v_call: TRBV5-1
cdr3_aa: CASSLGVAGGTDTQYF
cdr3_nt: TGCGCCAGCAGCTTGGGAGTAGCGGGGGGCACAGATACGCAGTATTTT

d_call: TRBD1
clone_size: .
j_call: TRBJ2-3
v_call: TRBV6-5
cdr3_aa: CASSPGTGADTQYF
cdr3_nt: TGTGCCAGCAGCCCCGGGACAGGGGCAGATACGCAGTATTTT

d_call: .
clone_size: .
j_call: TRBJ2-1
v_call: TRBV6-5
cdr3_aa: CATGWRGNEQFF
cdr3_nt: TGTGCCACCGGGTGGAGGGGCAATGAGCAGTTCTTC

d_call: TRBD1
clone_size: .
j_call: TRBJ2-2
v_call: TRBV5-4
cdr3_aa: CASSLGQGATGELFF
cdr3_nt: TGTGCCAGCAGCCTCGGACAGGGTGCCACCGGGGAGCTGTTTTTT

d_call: .
clone_size: once
j_call: TRBJ2-4
v_call: TRBV9
cdr3_aa: CANLNRVLAKNIQYF
cdr3_nt: TGTGCCAACCTCAACAGGGTCCTAGCCAAAAACATTCAGTACTTC

d_call: .
clone_size: .
j_call: TRBJ2-1
v_call: TRBV2
cdr3_aa: CASERSSYNEQFF
cdr3_nt: TGTGCCAGCGAGAGGAGCTCCTACAATGAGCAGTTCTTC

d_call: TRBD1
clone_size: once
j_call: TRBJ1-2
v_call: TRBV6-5
cdr3_aa: CASIAWTGEAYGYTF
cdr3_nt: TGTGCCAGCATAGCCTGGACAGGGGAAGCGTATGGCTACACCTTC

d_call: TRBD1
clone_size: few
j_call: TRBJ1-1
v_call: TRBV20-1
cdr3_aa: CSASGDRGWGTEAFF
cdr3_nt: TGCAGTGCTAGTGGGGACAGAGGGTGGGGCACTGAAGCTTTCTTT

d_call: .
clone_size: .
j_call: TRBJ1-2
v_call: TRBV5-1
cdr3_aa: CASSISGPSSGYTF
cdr3_nt: TGCGCCAGCAGCATAAGCGGGCCTTCTTCCGGCTACACCTTC

d_call: .
clone_size: .
j_call: TRBJ2-6
v_call: TRBV10-2
cdr3_aa: CASSAPGATGANVLTF
cdr3_nt: TGCGCCAGCAGTGCTCCAGGGGCCACGGGGGCCAACGTCCTGACTTTC

d_call: .
clone_size: .
j_call: TRBJ2-5
v_call: TRBV7-2
cdr3_aa: CASSFMPTELGPQYF
cdr3_nt: TGTGCCAGCAGCTTTATGCCGACTGAGCTGGGGCCCCAGTACTTC

d_call: .
clone_size: .
j_call: TRBJ2-2
v_call: TRBV11-2
cdr3_aa: CASSPEAGELFF
cdr3_nt: TGTGCCAGCAGCCCAGAAGCCGGGGAGCTGTTTTTT

d_call: .
clone_size: .
j_call: TRBJ1-6
v_call: TRBV6-5
cdr3_aa: CASQGFSLSPLHF
cdr3_nt: TGTGCCAGCCAGGGATTCAGCCTCTCCCCCCTCCACTTT

d_call: .
clone_size: .
j_call: TRBJ1-2
v_call: TRBV5-1
cdr3_aa: CASSLAPGADYGYTF
cdr3_nt: TGCGCCAGCAGCTTGGCCCCAGGGGCTGATTATGGCTACACCTTC

d_call: TRBD2
clone_size: .
j_call: TRBJ2-7
v_call: TRBV2
cdr3_aa: CASSETSGMGYEQYF
cdr3_nt: TGTGCCAGCAGTGAGACTAGCGGGATGGGTTACGAGCAGTACTTC

d_call: TRBD1
clone_size: .
j_call: TRBJ2-7
v_call: TRBV6-5
cdr3_aa: CASSRRTGGSYEQYF
cdr3_nt: TGTGCCAGCAGTCGACGGACAGGGGGCTCCTACGAGCAGTACTTC

d_call: TRBD1
clone_size: .
j_call: TRBJ2-7
v_call: TRBV5-1
cdr3_aa: CASSLVARGYEQYF
cdr3_nt: TGCGCCAGCAGCTTGGTAGCCAGGGGGTACGAGCAGTACTTC

d_call: TRBD1
clone_size: .
j_call: TRBJ1-1
v_call: TRBV5-4
cdr3_aa: CASSPTGLYANTEAFF
cdr3_nt: TGTGCCAGCAGCCCGACAGGGCTCTATGCTAACACTGAAGCTTTCTTT

d_call: .
clone_size: .
j_call: TRBJ1-2
v_call: TRBV5-4
cdr3_aa: CASSFRGVDNYGYTF
cdr3_nt: TGTGCCAGCAGCTTTAGGGGCGTAGATAACTATGGCTACACCTTC

d_call: TRBD2
clone_size: .
j_call: TRBJ2-3
v_call: TRBV6-4
cdr3_aa: CASSAAGLANTDTQYF
cdr3_nt: TGTGCCAGCAGTGCTGCCGGACTAGCGAACACAGATACGCAGTATTTT

d_call: .
clone_size: .
j_call: TRBJ1-3
v_call: TRBV5-6
cdr3_aa: CASSAVGLLSSGNTIYF
cdr3_nt: TGTGCCAGCAGCGCGGTGGGACTTCTGAGCTCTGGAAACACCATATATTTT

d_call: .
clone_size: .
j_call: TRBJ2-7
v_call: TRBV4-2
cdr3_aa: CASSQASSDRFYEQYF
cdr3_nt: TGTGCCAGCAGCCAAGCTTCCTCCGACAGGTTCTACGAGCAGTACTTC

d_call: TRBD2
clone_size: .
j_call: TRBJ2-6
v_call: TRBV15
cdr3_aa: CATSREGEGGANVLTF
cdr3_nt: TGTGCCACCAGCAGAGAAGGGGAGGGTGGGGCCAACGTCCTGACTTTC

d_call: .
clone_size: once
j_call: TRBJ1-2
v_call: TRBV24-1
cdr3_aa: CATSDSGHYYGYTF
cdr3_nt: TGTGCCACCAGTGATTCGGGACATTACTATGGCTACACCTTC

d_call: .
clone_size: once
j_call: TRBJ2-1
v_call: TRBV6-5
cdr3_aa: CASSYLSQGLSEQFF
cdr3_nt: TGTGCCAGCAGTTACCTGAGCCAGGGGTTGAGTGAGCAGTTCTTC

d_call: TRBD1
clone_size: .
j_call: TRBJ1-5
v_call: TRBV6-1
cdr3_aa: CASSESDRGEPQHF
cdr3_nt: TGTGCCAGCAGTGAATCGGACAGGGGAGAGCCCCAGCATTTT

d_call: .
clone_size: .
j_call: TRBJ1-3
v_call: TRBV19
cdr3_aa: CASSIGGRSSGNTIYF
cdr3_nt: TGTGCCAGTAGTATTGGCGGCCGGAGCTCTGGAAACACCATATATTTT

d_call: TRBD1
clone_size: .
j_call: TRBJ2-1
v_call: TRBV11-2
cdr3_aa: CASSLDGQGTYNEQFF
cdr3_nt: TGTGCCAGCAGCTTAGACGGACAGGGGACCTACAATGAGCAGTTCTTC

d_call: .
clone_size: .
j_call: TRBJ1-4
v_call: TRBV6-5
cdr3_aa: CASGQNEKLFF
cdr3_nt: TGTGCCAGCGGACAGAATGAAAAACTGTTTTTT

d_call: .
clone_size: .
j_call: TRBJ1-4
v_call: TRBV16
cdr3_aa: CASSLSGATNEKLFF
cdr3_nt: TGTGCCAGCAGCTTAAGCGGTGCAACTAATGAAAAACTGTTTTTT

d_call: .
clone_size: .
j_call: TRBJ1-5
v_call: TRBV5-6
cdr3_aa: CASSLSGASNQPQHF
cdr3_nt: TGTGCCAGCAGCTTGTCAGGGGCCAGCAATCAGCCCCAGCATTTT

d_call: TRBD1
clone_size: .
j_call: TRBJ1-5
v_call: TRBV10-3
cdr3_aa: CAIRPDRAGQPQHF
cdr3_nt: TGTGCCATCAGACCGGACAGGGCGGGGCAGCCCCAGCATTTT